This TCR beta chain was profiled in a study of PD-L1 blockade in urothelial cancer. Study at large: Patients' histories included 0 to 3 prior chemotherapy regimens. Study outcomes and limitations: Below-median pretreatment blood TCR clonality was a predictor of better survival.

This CDR3 is built from 14 residues. V lost 3 bases to trimming and J lost 9 bases; unmatched junction nucleotides: 7. CDR1 is SQVTM, CDR2 ANQGSEA, per germline. Time point defined: pretreatment peripheral blood. About this clone: The antigen is not known.

Some clones are missing from TCRdb's copy, which holds only in-frame ones; the method was immunoSEQ multiplex PCR. The profile shows 60,000 to 75,000 clones, approximately 86% of them singletons. The chain couples TRBV29-1 to TRBJ2-1; 11 bases match TRBD2. This clonotype was sampled from a man between 60 and 75 years old with urothelial cancer. Sequenced here: PBMCs, sampled around atezolizumab (anti-PD-L1) treatment. The DNA for the CDR3 is TGCAGCGTTGAGACTAGCGGGGTGTCGGGTGAGCAGTTCTTC. Translating it yields CSVETSGVSGEQFF.